This T cell receptor (beta chain) is from a study of shared T cell receptors in the human thymus. This clone was seen more than once but under ten times. Trimming pared 4 bases from V and 7 bases from J, leaving 14 bases between. The CDR3 totals 14 residues. CDR1 and CDR2 from the germline V gene are SNHLY and FYNNEI. TCRdb's copy holds only in-frame clones and misses some; the assay was immunoSEQ multiplex PCR. Seen here are roughly 700,000 clones, around 89% observed once, and the top ten hold approximately 0.011%. These data also formed part of another study, on human thymus T cells. This second study says: Thymus was obtained from resections taken during corrective heart surgery. V and J genes seemed to be used with bias in thymic and blood repertoires. Related research found strongly overlapping thymic repertoires in unrelated individuals.

This receptor was taken from a boy younger than two with a congenital heart defect. Sequencing used thymocytes. This chain connects TRBV2 to TRBJ1-5; D ambiguous. The CDR3 here is CASSGGRSNQPQHF. The CDR3 region has the DNA TGTGCCAGCAGTGGAGGCCGTTCCAACCAGCCCCAGCATTTT.